This entry concerns a single TCR beta chain. Its antigen is unidentified. Germline assignment: CDR1 MDHEN and CDR2 SYDVKM. V was trimmed by 7 bases and J by 0 bases, leaving 12 bases between them. There are 14 residues in the CDR3. 60 Vbeta and 13 Jbeta primers were used in PCR. Assay used: immunoSEQ multiplex PCR; TCRdb lists only in-frame clones, some missing. The sample lists 130,000 to 150,000 clones, about 80% occurring once. This entry is derived from a study of cytomegalovirus exposure and HLA in healthy donors. Broader study findings: Most TCR sequences showed up rarely, but some public TCRs showed up in many donors. Later analysis suggested links between common viral pathogens and several top significant clusters. TRBV6-2, TRBV6-3 and some other V segments were unresolvable in 87-base-pair reads.

What was sequenced was PBMCs. This receptor was obtained from a woman aged 60-75 years in good health and CMV-seropositive. The chain links TRBV28 to TRBJ1-1, with D unclear. This CDR3 is CASIPPHLNTEAFF. The CDR3 nucleotides are TGTGCCAGCATCCCGCCCCACTTGAACACTGAAGCTTTCTTT.